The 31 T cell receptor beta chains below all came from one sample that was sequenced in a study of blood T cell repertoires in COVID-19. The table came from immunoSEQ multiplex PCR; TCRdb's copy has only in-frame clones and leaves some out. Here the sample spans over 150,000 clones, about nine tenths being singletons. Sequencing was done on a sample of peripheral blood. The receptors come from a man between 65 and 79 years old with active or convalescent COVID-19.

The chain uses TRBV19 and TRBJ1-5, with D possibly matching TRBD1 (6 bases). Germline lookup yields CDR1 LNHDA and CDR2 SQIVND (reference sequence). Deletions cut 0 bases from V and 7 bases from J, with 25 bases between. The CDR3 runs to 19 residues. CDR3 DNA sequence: TGTGCCAGTAGTATAGAGTCAGGGGCTGGGGCAGTAAGCAGACAGCCCCAGCATTTT. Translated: CASSIESGAGAVSRQPQHF.

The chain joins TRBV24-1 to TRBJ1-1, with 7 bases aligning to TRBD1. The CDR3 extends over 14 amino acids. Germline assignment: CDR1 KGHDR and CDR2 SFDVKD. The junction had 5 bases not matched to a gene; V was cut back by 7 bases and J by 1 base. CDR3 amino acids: CATSRTGSNTEAFF. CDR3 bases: TGTGCCACCAGCCGGACAGGCTCGAACACTGAAGCTTTCTTT.

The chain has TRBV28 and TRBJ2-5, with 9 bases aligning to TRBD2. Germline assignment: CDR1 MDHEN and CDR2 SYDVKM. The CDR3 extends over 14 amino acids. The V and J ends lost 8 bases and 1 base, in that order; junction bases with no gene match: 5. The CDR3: CASSASGVQETQYF. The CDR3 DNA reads TGTGCCAGCTCCGCTAGCGGGGTCCAAGAGACCCAGTACTTC. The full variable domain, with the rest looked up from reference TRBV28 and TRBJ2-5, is DVKVTQSSRYLVKRTGEKVFLECVQDMDHENMFWYRQDPGLGLRLIYFSYDVKMKEKGDIPEGYSVSREKKERFSLILESASTNQTSMYLCASSASGVQETQYFGPGTRLLVL.

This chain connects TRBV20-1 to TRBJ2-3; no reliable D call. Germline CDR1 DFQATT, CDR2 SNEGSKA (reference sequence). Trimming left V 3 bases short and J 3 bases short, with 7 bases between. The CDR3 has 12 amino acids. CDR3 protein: CSASTETDTQYF. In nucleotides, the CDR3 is TGCAGTGCTAGTACGGAGACAGATACGCAGTATTTT.

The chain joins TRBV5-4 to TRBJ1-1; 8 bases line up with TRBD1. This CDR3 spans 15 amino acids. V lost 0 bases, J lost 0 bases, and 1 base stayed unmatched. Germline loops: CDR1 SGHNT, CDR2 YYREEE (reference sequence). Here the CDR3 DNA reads TGTGCCAGCAGCTTGGGGGGACAGGTGAACACTGAAGCTTTCTTT. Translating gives CASSLGGQVNTEAFF.

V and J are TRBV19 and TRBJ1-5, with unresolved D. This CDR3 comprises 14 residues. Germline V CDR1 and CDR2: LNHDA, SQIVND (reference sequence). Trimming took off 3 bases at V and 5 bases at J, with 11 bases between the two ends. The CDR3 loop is CASSIRPEDQPQHF. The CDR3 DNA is TGTGCCAGTAGTATTAGGCCAGAGGATCAGCCCCAGCATTTT. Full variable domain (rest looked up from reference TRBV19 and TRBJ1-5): DGGITQSPKYLFRKEGQNVTLSCEQNLNHDAMYWYRQDPGQGLRLIYYSQIVNDFQKGDIAEGYSVSREKKESFPLTVTSAQKNPTAFYLCASSIRPEDQPQHFGDGTRLSIL.

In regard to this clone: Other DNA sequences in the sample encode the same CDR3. The CDR3 is CASSPDRNYGYTF. The CDR3 region has the DNA TGTGCCAGCAGCCCCGACAGAAACTATGGCTACACCTTC. This rearrangement joins TRBV11-2 to TRBJ1-2, with a tentative D call TRBD1 (5 bases). The CDR3 sequence is 13 residues long. Trimming took 5 bases from V and 2 from J, leaving 9 bases between them. Germline CDR1 and CDR2: SGHAT and FQNNGV.

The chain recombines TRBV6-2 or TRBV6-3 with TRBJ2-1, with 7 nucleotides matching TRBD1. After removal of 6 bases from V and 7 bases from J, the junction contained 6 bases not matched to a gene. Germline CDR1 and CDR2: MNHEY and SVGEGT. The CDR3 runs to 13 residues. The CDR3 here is CASSDRVGNEQFF. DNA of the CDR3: TGTGCCAGCAGCGACAGGGTGGGGAATGAGCAGTTCTTC.

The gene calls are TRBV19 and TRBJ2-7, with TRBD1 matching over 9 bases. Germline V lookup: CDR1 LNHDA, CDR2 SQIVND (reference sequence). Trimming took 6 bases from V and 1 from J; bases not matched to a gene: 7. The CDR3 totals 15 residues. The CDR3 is CASRPGQGVSYEQYF. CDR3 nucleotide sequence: TGTGCCAGTAGGCCGGGACAGGGAGTTTCCTACGAGCAGTACTTC.

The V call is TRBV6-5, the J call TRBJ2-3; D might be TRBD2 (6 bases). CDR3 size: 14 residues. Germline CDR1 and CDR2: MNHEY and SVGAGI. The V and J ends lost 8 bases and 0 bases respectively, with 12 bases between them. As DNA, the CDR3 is TGTGCCAGCGGGGGGTCAGCTAGCACAGATACGCAGTATTTT. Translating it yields CASGGSASTDTQYF.

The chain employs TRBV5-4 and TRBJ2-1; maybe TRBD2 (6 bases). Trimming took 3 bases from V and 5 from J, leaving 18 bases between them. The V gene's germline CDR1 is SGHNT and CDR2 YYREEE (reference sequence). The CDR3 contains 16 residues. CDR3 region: CASSWGGVPDDNEQFF. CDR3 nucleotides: TGTGCCAGCAGCTGGGGAGGAGTCCCCGACGACAATGAGCAGTTCTTC.

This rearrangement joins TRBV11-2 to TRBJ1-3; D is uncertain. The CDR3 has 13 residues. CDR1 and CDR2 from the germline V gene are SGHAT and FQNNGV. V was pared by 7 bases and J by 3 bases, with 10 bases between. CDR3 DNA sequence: TGTGCCAGCACCCAAACAATTGGAAACACCATATATTTT. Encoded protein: CASTQTIGNTIYF.

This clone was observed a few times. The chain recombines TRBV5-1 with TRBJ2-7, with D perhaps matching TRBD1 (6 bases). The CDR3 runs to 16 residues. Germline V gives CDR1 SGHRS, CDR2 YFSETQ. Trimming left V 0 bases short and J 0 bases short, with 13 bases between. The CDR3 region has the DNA TGCGCCAGCAGCTTGGCCAAGGACAGAAGCTCCTACGAGCAGTACTTC. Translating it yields CASSLAKDRSSYEQYF.

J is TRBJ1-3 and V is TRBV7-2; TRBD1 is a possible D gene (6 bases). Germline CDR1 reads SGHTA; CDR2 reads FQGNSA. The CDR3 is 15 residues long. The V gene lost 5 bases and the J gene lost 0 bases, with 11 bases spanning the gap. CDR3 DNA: TGTGCCAGCAGCACCACAGGGATCTCTGGAAACACCATATATTTT. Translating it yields CASSTTGISGNTIYF. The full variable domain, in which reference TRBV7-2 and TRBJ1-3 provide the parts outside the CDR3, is GAGVSQSPSNKVTEKGKDVELRCDPISGHTALYWYRQSLGQGLEFLIYFQGNSAPDKSGLPSDRFSAERTGGSVSTLTIQRTQQEDSAVYLCASSTTGISGNTIYFGEGSWLTVV.

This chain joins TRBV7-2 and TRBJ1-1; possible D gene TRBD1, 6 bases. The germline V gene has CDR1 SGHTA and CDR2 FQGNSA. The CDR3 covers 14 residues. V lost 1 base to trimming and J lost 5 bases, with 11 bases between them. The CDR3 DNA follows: TGTGCCAGCAGCTTAGAGGGGGGGCGGACTGAAGCTTTCTTT. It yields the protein CASSLEGGRTEAFF. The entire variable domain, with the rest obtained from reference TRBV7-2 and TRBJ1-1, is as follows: GAGVSQSPSNKVTEKGKDVELRCDPISGHTALYWYRQSLGQGLEFLIYFQGNSAPDKSGLPSDRFSAERTGGSVSTLTIQRTQQEDSAVYLCASSLEGGRTEAFFGQGTRLTVV.

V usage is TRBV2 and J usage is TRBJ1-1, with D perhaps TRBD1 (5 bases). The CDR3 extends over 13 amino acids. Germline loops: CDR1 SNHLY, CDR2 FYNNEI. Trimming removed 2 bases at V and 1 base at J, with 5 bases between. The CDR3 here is CASSEQGNTEAFF. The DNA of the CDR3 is TGTGCCAGCAGTGAACAGGGGAACACTGAAGCTTTCTTT.

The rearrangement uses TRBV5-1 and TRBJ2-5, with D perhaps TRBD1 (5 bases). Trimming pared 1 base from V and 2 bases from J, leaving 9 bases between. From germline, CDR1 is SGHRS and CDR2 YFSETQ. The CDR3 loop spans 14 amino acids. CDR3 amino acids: CASSLQQAQETQYF. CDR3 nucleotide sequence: TGCGCCAGCAGCTTGCAACAGGCGCAAGAGACCCAGTACTTC.

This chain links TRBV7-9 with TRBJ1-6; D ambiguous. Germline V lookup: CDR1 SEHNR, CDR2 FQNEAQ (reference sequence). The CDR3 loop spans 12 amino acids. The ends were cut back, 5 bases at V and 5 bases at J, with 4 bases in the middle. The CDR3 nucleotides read TGTGCCAGCAGCCCCAATAATTCACCCCTCCACTTT. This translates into CASSPNNSPLHF.

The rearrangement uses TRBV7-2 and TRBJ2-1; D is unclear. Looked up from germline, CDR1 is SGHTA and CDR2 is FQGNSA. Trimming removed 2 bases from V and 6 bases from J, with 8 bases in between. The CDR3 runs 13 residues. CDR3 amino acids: CASSLKRFNEQFF. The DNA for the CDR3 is TGTGCCAGCAGCTTAAAACGGTTCAATGAGCAGTTCTTC.

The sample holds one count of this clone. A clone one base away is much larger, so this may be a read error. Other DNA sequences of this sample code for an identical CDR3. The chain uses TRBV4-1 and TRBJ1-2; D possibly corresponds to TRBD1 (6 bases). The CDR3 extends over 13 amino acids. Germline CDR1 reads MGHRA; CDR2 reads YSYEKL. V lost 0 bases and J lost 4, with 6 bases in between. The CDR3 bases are TGCGCCAGCAGCCAAGACAGGGGCTATGGCTACACCTTC. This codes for CASSQDRGYGYTF.

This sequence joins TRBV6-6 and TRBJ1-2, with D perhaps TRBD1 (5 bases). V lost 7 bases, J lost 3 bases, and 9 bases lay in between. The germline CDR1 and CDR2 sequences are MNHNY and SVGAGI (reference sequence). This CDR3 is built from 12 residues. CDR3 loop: CASTDIYYGYTF. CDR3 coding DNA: TGTGCCAGCACGGACATTTACTATGGCTACACCTTC.

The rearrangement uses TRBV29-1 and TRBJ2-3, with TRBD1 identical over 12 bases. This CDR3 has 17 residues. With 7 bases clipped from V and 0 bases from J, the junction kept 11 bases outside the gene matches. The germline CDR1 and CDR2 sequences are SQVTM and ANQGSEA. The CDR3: CSAAGGDRGRSTDTQYF. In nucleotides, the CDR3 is TGCAGCGCCGCCGGGGGGGACAGGGGGCGTAGCACAGATACGCAGTATTTT.

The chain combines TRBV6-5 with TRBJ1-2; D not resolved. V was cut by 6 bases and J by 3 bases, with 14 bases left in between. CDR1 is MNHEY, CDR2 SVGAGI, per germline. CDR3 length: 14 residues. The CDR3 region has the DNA TGTGCCAGCAGCCCGAGCCAGGTTCACTATGGCTACACCTTC. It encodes CASSPSQVHYGYTF.

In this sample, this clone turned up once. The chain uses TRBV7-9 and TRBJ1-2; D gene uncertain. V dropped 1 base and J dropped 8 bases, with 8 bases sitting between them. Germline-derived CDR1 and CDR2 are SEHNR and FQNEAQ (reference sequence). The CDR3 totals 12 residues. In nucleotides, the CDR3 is TGTGCCAGCAGCTTAGAAGCTCCCGGCTACACCTTC. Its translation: CASSLEAPGYTF.

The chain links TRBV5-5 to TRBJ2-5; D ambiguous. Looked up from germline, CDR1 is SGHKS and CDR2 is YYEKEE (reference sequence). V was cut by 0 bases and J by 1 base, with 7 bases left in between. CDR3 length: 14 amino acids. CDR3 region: CASSLGSSQETQYF. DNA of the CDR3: TGTGCCAGCAGCTTGGGATCCAGCCAAGAGACCCAGTACTTC.

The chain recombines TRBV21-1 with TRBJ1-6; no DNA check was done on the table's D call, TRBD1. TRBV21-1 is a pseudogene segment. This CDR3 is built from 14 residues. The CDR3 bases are TGTGCCAGCAGCAGGTCAGGAAATTATTCACCCCTCCACTTT. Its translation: CASSRSGNYSPLHF.

CDR3 coding DNA: TGTGCCAGCAGACAGACAGGGTTGTACAATCAGCCCCAGCATTTT. This translates into CASRQTGLYNQPQHF. The chain links TRBV2 to TRBJ1-5; 7 positions match TRBD1. The CDR3 covers 15 residues. CDR1 is SNHLY, CDR2 FYNNEI, per germline. V shed 6 bases, J shed 3 bases, and the junction held 8 bases outside the gene matches.

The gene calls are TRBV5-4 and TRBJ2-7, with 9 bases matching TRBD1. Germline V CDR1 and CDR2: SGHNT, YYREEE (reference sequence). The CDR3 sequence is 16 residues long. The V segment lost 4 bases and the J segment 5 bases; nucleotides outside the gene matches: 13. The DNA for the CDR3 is TGTGCCAGCAGCCGCGTCGGGGACAGGGACGAGGACGAGCAGTACTTC. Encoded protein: CASSRVGDRDEDEQYF.

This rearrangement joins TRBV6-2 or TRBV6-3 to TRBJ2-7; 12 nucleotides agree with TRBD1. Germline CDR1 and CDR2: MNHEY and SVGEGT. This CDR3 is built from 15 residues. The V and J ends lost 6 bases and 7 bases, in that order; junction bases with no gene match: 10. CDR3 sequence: CASSDGTGGFVEQYF. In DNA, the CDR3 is TGTGCCAGCAGCGACGGGACAGGGGGCTTTGTTGAGCAGTACTTC.

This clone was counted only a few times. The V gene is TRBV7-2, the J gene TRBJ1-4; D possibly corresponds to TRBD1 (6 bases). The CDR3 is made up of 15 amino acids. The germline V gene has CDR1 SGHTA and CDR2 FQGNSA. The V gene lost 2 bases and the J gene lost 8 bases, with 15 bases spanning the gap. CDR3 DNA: TGTGCCAGCAGCTTATCACAGGGTGGTGGGGAAAAACTGTTTTTT. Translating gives CASSLSQGGGEKLFF.

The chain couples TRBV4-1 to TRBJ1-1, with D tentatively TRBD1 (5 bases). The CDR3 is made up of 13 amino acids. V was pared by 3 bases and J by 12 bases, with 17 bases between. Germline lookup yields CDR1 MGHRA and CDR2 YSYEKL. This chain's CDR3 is CASSQPDQGKTFF. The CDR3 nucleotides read TGCGCCAGCAGCCAGCCCGACCAGGGTAAGACTTTCTTT.